This is a list of T cell receptor beta chains from one sample in a study of shared clonotypes between healthy human individuals. TCRdb's table, derived via immunoSEQ multiplex PCR, lists solely in-frame clones and lacks some. The sample lists about 2.5 million clones, around 93% occurring once. Sequenced: naive CD4+ T cells from PBMCs. The receptors were sampled from a man younger than 35 in good health. Some clones in this sample may be carry-over from other donors' samples. Both conserved end residues are part of each CDR3. D genes are given only for firm matches. Not every row has a clone size; where given, it reads once, few, many or a size class.

>TRBV11-2|TRBD1|few|TRBJ1-3
TGTGCCAGCAGCCTCCGGGACAGTGGAGACACCATATATTTT
CASSLRDSGDTIYF
>TRBV9|-|-|TRBJ1-2
TGTGCCAGCAGTCAAGTCCGGGGAAATGGCTACACCTTC
CASSQVRGNGYTF
>TRBV6-6|-|-|TRBJ2-7
TGTGCCAGCAGTTCCGGGGGTCGGACCTACGAGCAGTACTTC
CASSSGGRTYEQYF
>TRBV18|TRBD1|-|TRBJ1-1
TGTGCCAGCTCACCTCCGGGACAGGGGAGATTAGGTGAAGCTTTCTTT
CASSPPGQGRLGEAFF
>TRBV9|TRBD2|-|TRBJ2-3
TGTGCCAGCAGCGAGGGGAGGGGCGATACGCAGTATTTT
CASSEGRGDTQYF
>TRBV5-1|TRBD1|once|TRBJ2-3
TGCGCCAGCAGCGCAACAGGGGCGTCAGATACGCAGTATTTT
CASSATGASDTQYF
>TRBV14|-|-|TRBJ2-2
TGTGCCAGCAGCATCCGGGCCTCCGGGGAGCTGTTTTTT
CASSIRASGELFF
>TRBV5-1|-|-|TRBJ2-7
TGCGCCAGCAGCTTGGTTCTAGGGGGGGACGAGCAGTACTTC
CASSLVLGGDEQYF
>TRBV28|-|-|TRBJ2-4
TGTGCCAGCAGTGTATCCCCAGGAAAAAACATTCAGTACTTC
CASSVSPGKNIQYF
>TRBV5-6|-|once|TRBJ2-1
TGTGCCAGCAGCTATATGAACCGGCCTACCTACAATGAGCAGTTCTTC
CASSYMNRPTYNEQFF
>TRBV7-3|TRBD1|-|TRBJ1-1
TGTGCCAGCAGCCCCTCCGGGACAGGGGGCCCGTCCATCTTT
CASSPSGTGGPSIF
>TRBV7-2|TRBD2|-|TRBJ2-1
TGTGCCAGCAGCTTAGTGGGGACTAGCGTAGGTTATGAGCAGTTCTTC
CASSLVGTSVGYEQFF
>TRBV7-2|-|-|TRBJ1-5
TGTGCCAGCAGCTTAGCTGGGACGCCTGGGAACAATCAGCCCCAGCATTTT
CASSLAGTPGNNQPQHF
>TRBV6-1|-|-|TRBJ2-7
TGTGCCAGCAGTGATCCGGGACAATCTTCCTACGAGCAGTACTTC
CASSDPGQSSYEQYF
>TRBV18|-|few|TRBJ1-1
TGTGCCAGCTCAGAAGGGAGTGGGAACACTGAAGCTTTCTTT
CASSEGSGNTEAFF
>TRBV28|TRBD2|once|TRBJ2-1
TGTGCCGGCCGGCTAGCGGGAGGGAATGAGCAGTTCTTC
CAGRLAGGNEQFF
>TRBV19|TRBD1|-|TRBJ2-3
TGTGCCAGTAGCCGGGGGACAGGGGGGGCCCCAGATACGCAGTATTTT
CASSRGTGGAPDTQYF
>TRBV7-8|-|-|TRBJ1-1
TGTGCCAGCAGCCGCAACCGGGCGGACAATGAGGGGACTGAAGCTTTCTTT
CASSRNRADNEGTEAFF
>TRBV6-5|-|-|TRBJ1-1
TGTGCCAGCTCAATCGGTGGGCCGAGCACTGAAGCTTTCTTT
CASSIGGPSTEAFF
>TRBV5-8|-|-|TRBJ2-7
TGTGCCAGCAGTTTTGGACGGGACTCCTACGAGCAGTACTTC
CASSFGRDSYEQYF
>TRBV7-3|-|-|TRBJ2-3
TGTGCCAGCAGCTTAAGGGCCTGGGATAGCACAGATACGCAGTATTTT
CASSLRAWDSTDTQYF
>TRBV11-2|-|-|TRBJ2-6
TGTGCCAGCAGCATCGGGGCGGGGCGGCCCTCTGGGGCCAACGTCCTGACTTTC
CASSIGAGRPSGANVLTF
>TRBV30|-|-|TRBJ1-5
TGTGCCTGGTCAAGGAGGTCACAAAATCAGCCCCAGCATTTT
CAWSRRSQNQPQHF
>TRBV5-1|TRBD2|-|TRBJ2-7
TGCGCCAGCAGCTTGGTTTCTAGCGGGGGGTACGAGCAGTACTTC
CASSLVSSGGYEQYF
>TRBV7-9|-|once|TRBJ1-4
TGTGCCAGCACCCCGACAGGCCGCGAAGAAAAACTGTTTTTT
CASTPTGREEKLFF
>TRBV5-1|-|few|TRBJ2-7
TGCGCCAGCAGCTTGGCCAAAGGGGGGAGGGTATTCGACGAGCAGTACTTC
CASSLAKGGRVFDEQYF
>TRBV11-2|-|-|TRBJ1-2
TGTGCCAGCAGCTCGAGAGGGCATGGCTACACCTTC
CASSSRGHGYTF
>TRBV27|-|-|TRBJ2-2
TGTGCCAGCAGTTTATCGTTTCCCGGGGAGCTGTTTTTT
CASSLSFPGELFF
>TRBV11-3|-|once|TRBJ1-1
TGTGCCAGCAGTCCCGCCGGGAACACTGAAGCTTTCTTT
CASSPAGNTEAFF